This entry describes one TCR beta chain. The data derive from a study of blood T cell repertoires in COVID-19. Authors' analysis steps: Reference gene primer amplification yielded estimated nucleated cell counts. TCRdb's copy holds only in-frame clones and misses some; the assay was immunoSEQ multiplex PCR. That table supplies the V and J calls and clone size; D and trimming were determined from the DNA. This sample has fewer than 65,000 clones; roughly 87% occur once, and the top ten carry over 9.5%. Sequenced input: peripheral blood. This receptor was obtained from a human donor with acute or convalescent COVID-19. The donor label of this sample is uncertain.

The CDR3 DNA reads as TGTGCCAGTAGTATGGGGAGAGGCGGGGGGGCCCCAGATACGCAGTATTTT. It yields the protein CASSMGRGGGAPDTQYF. The V gene is TRBV19, the J gene TRBJ2-3, with 9 nucleotides matching TRBD2. The CDR3 sequence is 17 residues long. The V segment lost 3 bases and the J segment 4 bases; nucleotides outside the gene matches: 11. CDR1 is LNHDA and CDR2 is SQIVND in the germline V gene (reference sequence).